This T cell receptor (beta chain) emerged from a study of regulatory T cells in long-lasting Graves disease. This clonotype turned up a few times. Specified time point: newly diagnosed GD, antithyroid drugs for less than 3 months. RNA extracted from PBMCs served as the sequencing template. TCR beta libraries were built with iRepertoire HTBI primers and Arm-PCR of CDR3 regions. TCRdb ran MiXCR on the multiplex PCR reads and lists one entry per CDR3 protein. The data contain about 620,000 distinct CDR3 sequences, around 15% of them singletons. These data were also reused for a study on T cells in Graves' hyperthyroidism and ophthalmopathy. As that study records: HTBI primers were the set used in a first-round RT-PCR of the TCR CDR3.

Material: peripheral blood mononuclear cells (PBMCs), obtained at new diagnosis, from a patient treated with antithyroid drugs. This receptor was identified in a woman aged 25 to 39 with Graves disease.

The CDR3 reads CATSDFSTDVQYF. CDR3 bases: TGTGCCACCAGTGATTTCTCGACGGATGTTCAGTACTTC. The chain uses TRBV24-1 and TRBJ2-4; the D is unclear. This CDR3 has 13 residues. Deletions cut 1 base from V and 11 bases from J, with 11 bases between. CDR1 KGHDR and CDR2 SFDVKD come from the germline V gene.